The 21 T cell receptor beta chains listed next were all sequenced from one sample in a study of T cell responses to AZD1222 COVID-19 vaccine. The assay was immunoSEQ multiplex PCR, and TCRdb's table has in-frame clones only and misses some. The sample lists around 150,000 clones; 90% to 95% were seen once. Specimen: peripheral blood, collected 28 days after the second AZD1222 dose. These receptors were collected from an adult who received the AZD1222 COVID-19 vaccine.

This chain joins TRBV29-1 and TRBJ1-4, with D perhaps TRBD1 (5 bases). The CDR3 sequence is 14 residues long. Deletions cut 5 bases from V and 6 bases from J, with 16 bases between. Germline V lookup: CDR1 SQVTM, CDR2 ANQGSEA. In DNA form, the CDR3 reads TGCAGCGTTCCGTGGACCGGGGGGGATGAAAAACTGTTTTTT. Residues: CSVPWTGGDEKLFF.

The V and J genes are TRBV4-3 and TRBJ2-1; a weak D match, TRBD1 (6 bases). This CDR3 comprises 16 residues. Germline CDR1 and CDR2: LGHNA and YSLEER. V lost 0 bases and J lost 7, with 16 bases in between. CDR3 protein: CASSQDRGWPGNEQFF. DNA for the CDR3: TGCGCCAGCAGCCAAGATAGGGGGTGGCCGGGGAATGAGCAGTTCTTC.

The V gene is TRBV6-2 or TRBV6-3, the J gene TRBJ1-1; D ambiguous. V was trimmed by 2 bases and J by 3 bases, leaving 4 bases between them. The CDR3 runs to 12 residues. Germline CDR1 reads MNHEY; CDR2 reads SVGEGT. DNA for the CDR3: TGTGCCAGCAGTTACATATACACTGAAGCTTTCTTT. Translated: CASSYIYTEAFF.

The sample holds one count of this clone. The V gene is TRBV7-8, the J gene TRBJ1-3; unclear D gene. The CDR3 runs 15 residues. CDR1 and CDR2 from the germline V gene are SGHVS and FQNEAQ. Between the trimmed V and J ends, which lost 2 bases and 0 bases, there was a span of 8 bases. The CDR3 loop is CASSLTTVSGNTIYF. CDR3 coding DNA: TGTGCCAGCAGCTTAACGACGGTCTCTGGAAACACCATATATTTT. Together with reference TRBV7-8 and TRBJ1-3, the CDR3 gives the full variable domain: GAGVSQSPRYKVAKRGQDVALRCDPISGHVSLFWYQQALGQGPEFLTYFQNEAQLDKSGLPSDRFFAERPEGSVSTLKIQRTQQEDSAVYLCASSLTTVSGNTIYFGEGSWLTVV.

The rearrangement links TRBV29-1 to TRBJ1-2; no firm D call. Deletions cut 3 bases from V and 5 bases from J, with 4 bases between. The germline CDR1 and CDR2 sequences are SQVTM and ANQGSEA. The CDR3 totals 10 residues. In DNA, the CDR3 is TGCAGCGTTGACGGGTATGGCTACACCTTC. This sequence encodes CSVDGYGYTF.

The rearrangement joins TRBV7-2 to TRBJ2-1, with 14 positions matching TRBD2. Per the germline V gene, CDR1 is SGHTA and CDR2 is FQGNSA. The V gene end was trimmed by 3 bases and the J gene end by 7 bases; junction bases not matched to a gene: 2. This CDR3 contains 15 residues. CDR3 bases: TGTGCCAGCAGCTTTGGACTAGCGGGGGGTAATGAGCAGTTCTTC. This translates into CASSFGLAGGNEQFF.

The V gene is TRBV5-6, the J gene TRBJ1-2; TRBD1 matches 9 bases. Germline loops: CDR1 SGHDT, CDR2 YYEEEE. The CDR3 has 13 residues. J gave up 12 bases and V 2 bases, and 8 bases lay outside the gene matches. The CDR3 DNA reads as TGTGCCAGCAGCTTTAGTTGGACAGGGGAGGACACCTTC. Amino acid sequence: CASSFSWTGEDTF.

This clone has only one observation. The chain joins TRBV5-6 to TRBJ1-2; D remains ambiguous. Germline loops: CDR1 SGHDT, CDR2 YYEEEE. The CDR3 sequence is 14 residues long. V was shortened by 4 bases and J by 8 bases, with 18 bases between the two germline ends. The CDR3 spells CASSPALNLRGYTF. The CDR3 DNA reads TGTGCCAGCAGCCCGGCCCTAAACTTGAGAGGCTACACCTTC. Supplemented by reference TRBV5-6 and TRBJ1-2, the full variable domain reads DAGVTQSPTHLIKTRGQQVTLRCSPKSGHDTVSWYQQALGQGPQFIFQYYEEEERQRGNFPDRFSGHQFPNYSSELNVNALLLGDSALYLCASSPALNLRGYTFGSGTRLTVV.

The chain recombines TRBV6-6 with TRBJ2-7, with 8 bases that match TRBD2. This CDR3 region has 16 residues. Trimming at V came to 6 bases and at J to 4 bases, leaving 14 bases not matched to a gene. Germline CDR1 and CDR2: MNHNY and SVGAGI (reference sequence). CDR3 coding DNA: TGTGCCAGCAGAGCCCCGCCGGGACTAGGAGATTACGAGCAGTACTTC. Translated: CASRAPPGLGDYEQYF.

The chain links TRBV2 to TRBJ2-5, with D possibly being TRBD1 or TRBD2 (5 bases each). The germline gives CDR1 SNHLY, CDR2 FYNNEI. The CDR3 loop spans 13 amino acids. Trimming took off 6 bases at V and 5 bases at J, with 13 bases between the two ends. The DNA of the CDR3 is TGTGCCAGCAGGGGGGAAAGTTGGGAGACCCAGTACTTC. This codes for CASRGESWETQYF. Filled out from reference TRBV2 and TRBJ2-5, the complete variable domain reads EPEVTQTPSHQVTQMGQEVILRCVPISNHLYFYWYRQILGQKVEFLVSFYNNEISEKSEIFDDQFSVERPDGSNFTLKIRSTKLEDSAMYFCASRGESWETQYFGPGTRLLVL.

The chain is built from TRBV18 and TRBJ1-1, with D possibly matching TRBD1 (5 bases). The CDR3 is 15 amino acids. CDR1 is KGHSH, CDR2 LQKENI, per germline. V lost 6 bases and J lost 0, with 14 bases in between. CDR3 bases: TGTGCCAGCTCCCAGGGACTTACGGTGAACACTGAAGCTTTCTTT. It codes for CASSQGLTVNTEAFF.

This chain joins TRBV9 and TRBJ2-5; the D is unclear. The length of the CDR3 is 14 residues. CDR1 SGDLS and CDR2 YYNGEE come from the germline V gene. Trimming took off 0 bases at V and 3 bases at J, with 9 bases between the two ends. The CDR3 coding sequence is TGTGCCAGCAGCGTAGGGGCGCTTGAAGAGACCCAGTACTTC. Protein sequence: CASSVGALEETQYF. The variable domain in full, completed from reference TRBV9 and TRBJ2-5, reads DSGVTQTPKHLITATGQRVTLRCSPRSGDLSVYWYQQSLDQGLQFLIQYYNGEERAKGNILERFSAQQFPDLHSELNLSSLELGDSALYFCASSVGALEETQYFGPGTRLLVL.

This clone is medium-sized within its sample. This chain joins TRBV7-8 and TRBJ2-1; 7 bases are a match to TRBD2. In germline, CDR1 is SGHVS, CDR2 FQNEAQ. The CDR3 consists of 16 residues. After removal of 2 bases from V and 3 bases from J, the junction contained 7 bases not matched to a gene. The CDR3 sequence: CASSLQHGGGYNEQFF. The CDR3 DNA is TGTGCCAGCAGCTTACAGCATGGGGGGGGCTACAATGAGCAGTTCTTC.

This clone was found a few times. The V call is TRBV4-3, the J call TRBJ1-6; 9 positions agree with TRBD1. The CDR3 is 17 residues long. Germline V gene data show CDR1 as LGHNA and CDR2 as YSLEER. V shed 4 bases, J shed 5 bases, and the junction held 9 bases outside the gene matches. CDR3 loop: CASSRNTGGRNNSPLHF. The DNA of the CDR3 is TGCGCCAGCAGCCGGAATACAGGGGGCAGGAATAATTCACCCCTCCACTTT.

The V gene is TRBV10-2, the J gene TRBJ2-1; D possibly matches TRBD1 or TRBD2 (5 bases each). Trimming pared 4 bases from V and 5 bases from J, leaving 24 bases between. There are 18 residues in the CDR3. Germline values: CDR1 WSHSY, CDR2 SAAADI. The DNA for the CDR3 is TGCGCCAGCAGTGTTTCGAGACGATTGGGCAGGGAGAACAATGAGCAGTTCTTC. This encodes CASSVSRRLGRENNEQFF.

The rearrangement uses TRBV27 and TRBJ2-3; maybe TRBD2 (5 bases). Trimming pared 5 bases from V and 4 bases from J, leaving 10 bases between. Germline CDR1 MNHEY, CDR2 SMNVEV (reference sequence). The CDR3 contains 13 residues. This CDR3 reads CASSKRGSDTQYF. The CDR3 DNA reads TGTGCCAGCAGTAAACGGGGTTCAGATACGCAGTATTTT.

In regard to this clone: Distinct nucleotide sequences in the sample also encode this CDR3. V gene TRBV28 combines with J gene TRBJ1-2, with D unresolved. The CDR3 length is 13 residues. V dropped 3 bases and J dropped 4 bases, with 9 bases sitting between them. Per the germline V gene, CDR1 is MDHEN and CDR2 is SYDVKM. The CDR3 loop is CASSFDGIYGYTF. CDR3 bases: TGTGCCAGCAGTTTTGACGGCATCTATGGCTACACCTTC.

The V and J genes are TRBV6-6 and TRBJ1-3; no definite D call. The CDR3 length is 15 residues. The germline gives CDR1 MNHNY, CDR2 SVGAGI (reference sequence). V gave up 0 bases and J gave up 4 bases, with 10 bases separating them. The CDR3 DNA sequence: TGTGCCAGCAGTTACTCGCCTGGATCAGGAAACACCATATATTTT. Translating it yields CASSYSPGSGNTIYF.

The rearrangement links TRBV6-5 to TRBJ2-7; a weak D match, TRBD2 (6 bases). The germline CDR1 and CDR2 sequences are MNHEY and SVGAGI. V was trimmed by 4 bases and J by 6 bases, leaving 22 bases between them. The CDR3 spans 16 residues. CDR3: CASSSNPGGFGSEQYF. Written as DNA, the CDR3 is TGTGCCAGCAGTTCCAACCCCGGGGGTTTCGGGAGCGAGCAGTACTTC.

With respect to this clone: The limits of the CDR3 on the DNA are not certain, so only TCRdb's listed CDR3 is given. This chain uses TRBV9 with TRBJ2-1. Germline CDR1 and CDR2: SGDLS and YYNGEE. The CDR3 has 16 amino acids, counting both end residues. The CDR3: CASSRFFRGRRNEQFF.

This sequence joins TRBV29-1 and TRBJ2-5; D remains ambiguous. Per germline, CDR1 SQVTM and CDR2 ANQGSEA. Trimming removed 3 bases at V and 1 base at J, with 12 bases between. There are 14 residues in the CDR3. CDR3 sequence: CSVEVGNTQETQYF. CDR3 bases: TGCAGCGTTGAGGTAGGGAACACCCAAGAGACCCAGTACTTC. The full variable domain, in which reference TRBV29-1 and TRBJ2-5 provide the parts outside the CDR3, is SAVISQKPSRDICQRGTSLTIQCQVDSQVTMMFWYRQQPGQSLTLIATANQGSEATYESGFVIDKFPISRPNLTFSTLTVSNMSPEDSSIYLCSVEVGNTQETQYFGPGTRLLVL.